These 2 T cell receptor beta chains came from one sample sequenced in a study of blood T cell repertoires in COVID-19. Here immunoSEQ multiplex PCR was the method, and the copy in TCRdb shows in-frame clones only, minus some. Of about 170,000 clones detected, roughly nine tenths appear once; the ten largest clones hold roughly 3%. The sample consisted of peripheral blood. These receptors came from a man aged 70-80 years with acute or convalescent COVID-19.

The chain couples TRBV7-8 to TRBJ2-3; 9 positions match TRBD2. The V segment lost 5 bases and the J segment 5 bases; nucleotides outside the gene matches: 8. The CDR3 sequence is 15 residues long. CDR1 and CDR2 from the germline V gene are SGHVS and FQNEAQ. The CDR3 nucleotides are TGTGCCAGCAGCCTTAGCGGGGGAACGGGAGATACGCAGTATTTT. Amino acids: CASSLSGGTGDTQYF.

The rearrangement uses TRBV5-1 and TRBJ2-7; D is perhaps TRBD2 (8 bases). In germline, CDR1 is SGHRS, CDR2 YFSETQ. V was trimmed by 0 bases and J by 3 bases, leaving 19 bases between them. CDR3 length: 17 residues. CDR3 in DNA: TGCGCCAGCAGCTTGGCCGGCGGGGGGACAGCAGACTACGAGCAGTACTTC. It is translated as CASSLAGGGTADYEQYF.